The source of this T cell receptor beta chain is a study of a mutant IDH1 vaccine in newly diagnosed glioma. Study context: The study gave patients eight vaccinations in weeks 1, 3, 5, 7, 11, 15, 19, 23. Earlier therapy was either radiotherapy, temozolomide, or both, and most got both.

Trimming removed 4 bases from V and 7 bases from J, with 14 bases in between. The CDR3 has 14 residues. In germline, CDR1 is LNHDA, CDR2 SQIVND (reference sequence). Repertoires were generated with immunoSEQ multiplex PCR, while TCRdb's copy carries only in-frame clones and drops some. This table holds roughly 30,000 clones, roughly 90% found once. Time point meaning: week 23, last vaccination. Alongside topical imiquimod, each dose of vaccine comprised 300 ug of mutant IDH1 20-mer peptide. In the case of this clone: Its antigen is as yet unknown.

This sequence originates from a man aged 40-50 years with glioma. The chain employs TRBV19 and TRBJ2-1, with D perhaps TRBD2 (6 bases). Here the sequenced sample was PBMCs, taken from a glioma patient whose treatment included an IDH1 peptide vaccine. The CDR3 DNA reads TGTGCCAGTAGTAGTCTAGCGCTTGGTAATGAGCAGTTCTTC. It codes for CASSSLALGNEQFF.